These 20 T cell receptor beta chains were sequenced from one sample in a study of T cell responses to AZD1222 COVID-19 vaccine. The repertoire was sequenced with immunoSEQ multiplex PCR; TCRdb's copy has only in-frame clones and lacks some. The table has around 99,000 clones, roughly 87% seen once. This specimen consisted of peripheral blood, obtained on day 0 of AZD1222 vaccination. These receptors all stem from an adult in good health.

This clone has a single count. V and J are TRBV6-6 and TRBJ1-2; D gene ambiguous. This CDR3 has 16 amino acids. Trimming pared 4 bases from V and 7 bases from J, leaving 22 bases between. Germline-derived CDR1 and CDR2 are MNHNY and SVGAGI (reference sequence). The CDR3 bases are TGTGCCAGCAGTTCACCGACCCCAGTCAGCCAATCTGGCTACACCTTC. Translating gives CASSSPTPVSQSGYTF.

CDR3 in amino acids: CASRSGSGNEQFF. In DNA form, the CDR3 reads TGTGCCAGCCGTAGCGGGAGTGGGAATGAGCAGTTCTTC. The rearrangement uses TRBV9 and TRBJ2-1; 9 bases are shared with TRBD2. Per germline, CDR1 SGDLS and CDR2 YYNGEE. Unmatched junction bases numbered 6, after V lost 7 bases and J lost 7 bases. The CDR3 runs 13 residues.

The rearrangement links TRBV29-1 to TRBJ1-1; 7 bases match TRBD1. The CDR3 consists of 11 residues. With 8 bases clipped from V and 8 bases from J, the junction kept 8 bases outside the gene matches. Germline V gene sequence: CDR1 SQVTM, CDR2 ANQGSEA. This chain's CDR3 is CSITGTEEAFF. The CDR3 region has the DNA TGCAGCATAACCGGGACAGAAGAAGCTTTCTTT.

This rearrangement joins TRBV6-5 to TRBJ1-2; tentative D call: TRBD1 (6 bases). The CDR3 is made up of 13 amino acids. V lost 6 bases, J lost 8 bases, and 16 bases lay in between. CDR1 and CDR2 from the germline V gene are MNHEY and SVGAGI. As DNA, the CDR3 is TGTGCCAGCAGCCGGGACATCGGGGGGGGCTACACCTTC. It is translated as CASSRDIGGGYTF.

In this sample, this clone turned up many times. The chain recombines TRBV15 with TRBJ2-7; D ambiguous. CDR3 length equals 14 residues. Germline V gene sequence: CDR1 LNHNV, CDR2 YYDKDF (reference sequence). With 1 base removed from V and 3 bases from J, the gap between germline ends came to 10 bases. CDR3 coding DNA: TGTGCCACCAGCAGAGTCGACGGAGACTACGAGCAGTACTTC. It encodes CATSRVDGDYEQYF.

The chain links TRBV20-1 to TRBJ2-5; TRBD1 agrees at 11 bases. CDR3 length equals 15 residues. Germline V gene sequence: CDR1 DFQATT, CDR2 SNEGSKA (reference sequence). V was clipped by 3 bases and J by 5 bases; unmatched bases: 8. The CDR3 loop is CSASHGQGAHETQYF. In DNA form, the CDR3 reads TGCAGTGCTAGTCATGGACAGGGGGCGCACGAGACCCAGTACTTC.

This clone was detected many times. V is TRBV12-3 or TRBV12-4 and J is TRBJ2-7; D gene uncertain. V lost 1 base to trimming and J lost 0 bases, with 4 bases between them. This CDR3 has 13 amino acids. The CDR3 DNA sequence: TGTGCCAGCAGTTTAGGAAGCTCCTACGAGCAGTACTTC. This encodes CASSLGSSYEQYF.

This chain uses TRBV6-2 or TRBV6-3 with TRBJ2-7, with TRBD2 identical over 12 bases. There are 14 residues in the CDR3. V lost 0 bases and J lost 6; bases outside the gene matches: 0. Germline CDR1 is MNHEY and CDR2 is SVGEGT. CDR3 sequence reads: CASSYSTSGSEQYF. DNA for the CDR3: TGTGCCAGCAGTTACTCGACTAGCGGGAGCGAGCAGTACTTC.

The chain combines TRBV7-2 with TRBJ2-5, with a tentative D call TRBD2 (5 bases). Germline V gene sequence: CDR1 SGHTA, CDR2 FQGNSA. The CDR3 is 15 residues long. Trimming stripped 1 base from V and 4 bases from J, with 13 bases between. The CDR3 DNA reads as TGTGCCAGCAGCTTAGGAATGGGAGTACGAGAGACCCAGTACTTC. Amino acids: CASSLGMGVRETQYF.

This clone is judged medium-sized (0.01 to 0.1%). This chain connects TRBV13 to TRBJ1-2, with TRBD1 matching over 11 bases. The V segment lost 4 bases and the J segment 6 bases; nucleotides outside the gene matches: 10. Per the germline V gene, CDR1 is PRHDT and CDR2 is FYEKMQ (reference sequence). The CDR3 is 16 amino acids. The CDR3 reads CASSSSRTGGYDGYTF. In nucleotides, the CDR3 is TGTGCCAGCAGCTCATCCAGGACAGGGGGCTACGATGGCTACACCTTC.

V usage is TRBV28 and J usage is TRBJ1-5; D may be TRBD1 (5 bases). The CDR3 spans 16 residues. Trimming removed 8 bases at V and 4 bases at J, with 21 bases between. From germline, CDR1 is MDHEN and CDR2 SYDVKM. Here the CDR3 reads CASHKARVGGNQPQHF. DNA for the CDR3: TGTGCCAGCCATAAAGCGCGCGTCGGGGGAAATCAGCCCCAGCATTTT.

The rearrangement joins TRBV7-2 to TRBJ1-2; D gene unclear. CDR3 size: 15 residues. V lost 0 bases, J lost 4 bases, and 12 bases lay in between. In germline, CDR1 is SGHTA, CDR2 FQGNSA. CDR3 protein: CASSLAAGPVYGYTF. For the CDR3, the DNA is TGTGCCAGCAGCTTAGCGGCAGGCCCCGTCTATGGCTACACCTTC.

This clone was found once. The V and J genes are TRBV5-1 and TRBJ2-5, with D tentatively TRBD2 (6 bases). This CDR3 is 14 amino acids long. Germline CDR1 and CDR2: SGHRS and YFSETQ. Trimming took off 0 bases at V and 5 bases at J, with 11 bases between the two ends. Here the CDR3 DNA reads TGCGCCAGCAGCTTGGTAGGTGGGAGGGAGACCCAGTACTTC. Encoded protein: CASSLVGGRETQYF.

The V call is TRBV7-8, the J call TRBJ1-1; 10 bases are shared with TRBD1. Trimming cost V 5 bases and J 6 bases; bases outside gene matches: 6. CDR3 length: 14 amino acids. The germline gives CDR1 SGHVS, CDR2 FQNEAQ. The CDR3 loop reads CASSPGTGVAEAFF. CDR3 sequence (DNA): TGTGCCAGCAGCCCCGGGACAGGGGTAGCTGAAGCTTTCTTT.

This chain uses TRBV6-2 or TRBV6-3 with TRBJ2-7, with D maybe TRBD2 (5 bases). Trimming stripped 0 bases from V and 3 bases from J, with 15 bases between. Germline lookup yields CDR1 MNHEY and CDR2 SVGEGT. The CDR3 extends over 16 amino acids. CDR3: CASSYSSRGDLYEQYF. In DNA, the CDR3 is TGTGCCAGCAGTTACTCAAGTCGGGGAGACCTCTACGAGCAGTACTTC.

The V gene is TRBV5-1, the J gene TRBJ1-2, with D possibly being TRBD1 (5 bases). Germline CDR1 SGHRS, CDR2 YFSETQ. Trimming left V 3 bases short and J 4 bases short, with 10 bases between. The CDR3 extends over 13 amino acids. The CDR3: CASSSDSLYGYTF. The CDR3 DNA sequence: TGCGCCAGCAGCTCTGACAGTCTCTATGGCTACACCTTC.

The chain combines TRBV4-3 with TRBJ1-4; TRBD1 agrees at 7 bases. The CDR3 contains 16 residues. CDR1 is LGHNA, CDR2 YSLEER, per germline. The V segment lost 3 bases and the J segment 7 bases; nucleotides outside the gene matches: 11. Here the CDR3 DNA reads TGCGCCAGCAGCCAGCAACTCGGGACAGTTGGTGAAAAACTGTTTTTT. This translates into CASSQQLGTVGEKLFF.

The chain joins TRBV5-4 to TRBJ1-6; D unclear. The CDR3 runs 14 residues. Per germline, CDR1 SGHNT and CDR2 YYREEE (reference sequence). V was trimmed by 6 bases and J by 6 bases, leaving 13 bases between them. CDR3 nucleotides: TGTGCCAGCACCCTGGACCTTTCTAATTCACCCCTCCACTTT. It yields the protein CASTLDLSNSPLHF.

In DNA form, the CDR3 reads TGTGCCAGCAGCCCGGGGAGCTATGGCTACACCTTC. Protein product: CASSPGSYGYTF. The chain couples TRBV7-9 to TRBJ1-2; D is ambiguous. Between the trimmed V and J ends, which lost 5 bases and 4 bases, there was a span of 8 bases. CDR3 length: 12 amino acids. The germline gives CDR1 SEHNR, CDR2 FQNEAQ (reference sequence).

V gene TRBV6-5 combines with J gene TRBJ2-3, with 11 bases that match TRBD1. The germline CDR1 and CDR2 sequences are MNHEY and SVGAGI. There are 15 residues in the CDR3. V shed 6 bases, J shed 3 bases, and the junction held 5 bases outside the gene matches. CDR3 amino acids: CASRRGDRGTDTQYF. CDR3 nucleotide sequence: TGTGCCAGCAGACGAGGGGACAGGGGGACAGATACGCAGTATTTT.